The 27 T cell receptor beta chains below were found in one sample sequenced in a study of glioma-infiltrating T cells. Amplification of TCR alpha and beta CDR3 regions from RNA used iRepertoire nested multiplex PCR. TCRdb re-derived calls from the multiplex PCR reads in MiXCR, one entry per CDR3 protein. The sample carries under 200,000 distinct CDR3 sequences, more than 35% recorded once. Sequencing was carried out using glioma tissue, nonneoplastic brain tissue, or PBMCs (not recorded which). Every receptor here comes from a human donor with low-grade glioma or glioblastoma, undergoing nonglioma brain surgery, or in good health (not recorded which).

This clonotype was counted ten times or more. V and J are TRBV27 and TRBJ2-3, with 12 bases identical to TRBD2. The CDR3 spans 15 residues. V lost 3 bases and J lost 6; bases outside the gene matches: 4. Germline V gene data show CDR1 as MNHEY and CDR2 as SMNVEV (reference sequence). The DNA for the CDR3 is TGTGCCAGCAGTTTTGGACTAGCGGGAACGGATACGCAGTATTTT. Its protein product is CASSFGLAGTDTQYF.

In its sample, this clonotype was seen many times. This chain joins TRBV7-2 and TRBJ1-3; D is uncertain. The CDR3 is 13 amino acids. Per germline, CDR1 SGHTA and CDR2 FQGNSA. V lost 6 bases and J 0 bases, leaving 6 bases between the germline ends. The CDR3, as DNA: TGTGCCAGCAGGGAGTCCTCTGGAAACACCATATATTTT. Its translation: CASRESSGNTIYF.

V is TRBV5-1 and J is TRBJ1-1; TRBD1 might be the D (5 bases). The CDR3 extends over 11 amino acids. V was pared by 3 bases and J by 10 bases, with 10 bases between. CDR1 SGHRS and CDR2 YFSETQ come from the germline V gene. CDR3 protein: CASSSTGRAFF. The CDR3 bases are TGCGCCAGCAGCTCCACAGGAAGAGCTTTCTTT.

This clonotype was seen once. A much larger clone is a single base away; this may be a read error. This CDR3 fails to terminate in the conserved phenylalanine or tryptophan, so it likely reflects a read error. The chain uses TRBV7-2 and TRBJ2-5, with D perhaps matching TRBD1 (5 bases). Germline-derived CDR1 and CDR2 are SGHTA and FQGNSA. The CDR3 is 14 residues long. V was clipped by 1 base and J by 5 bases, with 11 bases between them. CDR3 amino acids: CASSLEVRAETQYL. In DNA form, the CDR3 reads TGTGCCAGCAGCTTAGAGGTCAGGGCTGAGACCCAGTACTTA.

Regarding this clonotype: A much bigger clone sits one base away, suggesting this may be a read error. The rearrangement links TRBV2 to TRBJ2-3; D possibly matches TRBD1 or TRBD2 (5 bases each). CDR1 and CDR2 from the germline V gene are SNHLY and FYNNEI. Trimming cost V 7 bases and J 4 bases, with 18 bases left between them. The CDR3 runs to 15 residues. In nucleotides, the CDR3 is TGTGCCAGCAAGTCCGGGACGGGTACTTCAGATACGCAGTATTTT. Its protein is CASKSGTGTSDTQYF.

Concerning this clonotype: One end of the junction does not line up with germline, which may come from a read error. V gene TRBV14 combines with J gene TRBJ2-1; the D gene is possibly TRBD1 (5 bases). CDR1 is SGHDN, CDR2 FVKESK, per germline. This CDR3 is built from 17 residues. The CDR3 nucleotides are TGTGCCAGCAGCCCATCCTCCCCCAGGGTTTCCTACGATGAGCAGTTCTTC. Encoded protein: CASSPSSPRVSYDEQFF.

V gene TRBV3-1 combines with J gene TRBJ2-5; TRBD2 agrees at 9 bases. V lost 4 bases, J lost 5 bases, and 11 bases stayed unmatched. CDR3 length equals 16 residues. In germline, CDR1 is LGHDT, CDR2 YNNKEL (reference sequence). In DNA, the CDR3 is TGTGCCAGCAGCCCCCAGTTAAGCGGGAGGTGTGAGACCCAGTACTTC. Translating it yields CASSPQLSGRCETQYF.

This clonotype occurred a few times. The V call is TRBV5-4, the J call TRBJ1-4, with D possibly matching TRBD1 (6 bases). Germline V gene data show CDR1 as SGHNT and CDR2 as YYREEE (reference sequence). The CDR3 is 16 amino acids. V lost 0 bases and J lost 2, with 11 bases in between. The chain's CDR3 is CASSLEPGATNEKLFF. DNA of the CDR3: TGTGCCAGCAGCTTGGAGCCAGGGGCCACTAATGAAAAACTGTTTTTT.

For this clonotype: One base away lies a much larger clone, so this may be a sequencing read error. The rearrangement links TRBV28 to TRBJ1-4; TRBD1 is a possible D gene (6 bases). The V gene's germline CDR1 is MDHEN and CDR2 SYDVKM. This CDR3 contains 16 residues. Trimming shortened V by 2 bases and J by 10 bases, and 20 bases separated the two germline ends. The DNA of the CDR3 is TGTGCCAGCAGTTTACGGGACACTAAGAGTTTAGCAAAACTGTTTTTT. This translates into CASSLRDTKSLAKLFF.

This clonotype was counted at least ten times. The V and J genes are TRBV6-1 and TRBJ1-1; D call uncertain. Trimming took off 3 bases at V and 6 bases at J, with 5 bases between the two ends. Germline CDR1 MNHNS, CDR2 SASEGT. This CDR3 has 11 amino acids. The DNA for the CDR3 is TGTGCCAGCAGTGAGGTCTCTGAAGCTTTCTTT. This sequence encodes CASSEVSEAFF.

With respect to this clonotype: A much more abundant neighbour one base away suggests this may be a read error. This chain uses TRBV4-2 with TRBJ1-2, with D possibly being TRBD1 (5 bases). The V end was cut by 0 bases, the J end by 6 bases, with 14 bases between. Germline CDR1 reads LGHNA; CDR2 reads YNFKEQ. There are 15 residues in the CDR3. For the CDR3, the DNA is TGTGCCAGCAGCCAAGATAGGGAAGGACACAATGGCTACACCTTC. It yields the protein CASSQDREGHNGYTF.

This clonotype was picked up many times. This chain links TRBV6-1 with TRBJ1-1; tentative D call: TRBD1 (5 bases). Trimming cost V 1 base and J 9 bases, with 9 bases left between them. The CDR3 totals 12 residues. The germline CDR1 and CDR2 sequences are MNHNS and SASEGT. The CDR3 here is CASSEVTAKAFF. The CDR3 DNA follows: TGTGCCAGCAGTGAAGTGACAGCCAAAGCTTTCTTT.

A word on this clonotype: This sequence may be a read error, since a much larger clone differs from it by one base. V gene TRBV12-3 or TRBV12-4 combines with J gene TRBJ1-5, with D hard to call. The CDR3 loop spans 14 amino acids. Trimming removed 4 bases at V and 7 bases at J, with 14 bases between. The CDR3 region has the DNA TGTGCCAGCAGTTCCGTACAGCCTCTCCAGCCCCAGCATTTT. Protein: CASSSVQPLQPQHF.

There are many counts of this clonotype. The CDR3 sequence: CSASMSGRDTQYF. CDR3 DNA sequence: TGCAGTGCTAGTATGTCGGGAAGGGATACGCAGTATTTT. The J gene is TRBJ2-3, the V gene TRBV20-1; tentatively, D is TRBD2 (5 bases). The germline V gene has CDR1 DFQATT and CDR2 SNEGSKA (reference sequence). This CDR3 comprises 13 residues. Trimming removed 3 bases from V and 6 bases from J, with 13 bases in between.

This clonotype was recorded once. With a much larger clone just one base away, this may be a read error. Because it lacks the conserved phenylalanine or tryptophan at the end, this CDR3 is likely a read error. Because the CDR3's place on the DNA is in doubt, the DNA is left out and the CDR3 is given as listed by TCRdb. The chain combines TRBV2 with TRBJ2-1; whether TRBD1, the table's D call, matches the DNA was not checked. Germline CDR1 and CDR2: SNHLY and FYNNEI. The CDR3 is 12 amino acids in total, end residues counted. The CDR3 loop is CASSSNRVTIFI.

In the case of this clonotype: This may be a read error, as it is one base from a much larger clone. The CDR3 is CASRSALLAGLADTQYF. CDR3 sequence (DNA): TGTGCCAGCAGGAGCGCCTTACTAGCGGGACTTGCAGATACGCAGTATTTT. The chain uses TRBV27 and TRBJ2-3; 10 bases agree with TRBD2. Looked up from germline, CDR1 is MNHEY and CDR2 is SMNVEV (reference sequence). J was trimmed by 4 bases and V by 6 bases; bases with no gene match: 13. This CDR3 has 17 residues.

This chain joins TRBV24-1 and TRBJ1-1; no clear D. The germline CDR1 and CDR2 sequences are KGHDR and SFDVKD. The CDR3 is 13 amino acids. V shed 3 bases and J shed 5 bases, with 9 bases lying between them. The CDR3 coding sequence is TGTGCCACCAGTGATCTAACAGAAACTGAAGCTTTCTTT. Protein sequence: CATSDLTETEAFF.

The chain has TRBV28 and TRBJ1-5; D unclear. Germline V gives CDR1 MDHEN, CDR2 SYDVKM. This CDR3 has 13 amino acids. The V and J ends lost 6 bases and 2 bases respectively, with 8 bases between them. This CDR3 reads CASRDPRNQPQHF. The CDR3 DNA reads TGTGCCAGCAGGGACCCTCGCAATCAGCCCCAGCATTTT.

V usage is TRBV6-5 and J usage is TRBJ1-2, with 9 bases that match TRBD1. J was trimmed by 9 bases and V by 5 bases; bases with no gene match: 13. The V gene's germline CDR1 is MNHEY and CDR2 SVGAGI. The CDR3 runs to 15 residues. CDR3: CASSPLGQGMYCYTF. CDR3 nucleotide sequence: TGTGCCAGCAGTCCCTTGGGACAGGGTATGTATTGCTACACCTTC.

Only a few counts were recorded for this clonotype. Given a much more abundant clone one base away, this may be a read error. V usage is TRBV20-1 and J usage is TRBJ2-3; D is possibly TRBD1 (6 bases). In germline, CDR1 is DFQATT, CDR2 SNEGSKA (reference sequence). The CDR3 sequence is 12 residues long. The V end lost 0 bases, the J end lost 13 bases, and 14 bases lay between the germline ends. The CDR3 spells CSARDPGVVKYF. The CDR3 DNA sequence: TGCAGTGCTAGAGATCCAGGGGTCGTGAAGTATTTT.

Turning to this clonotype: Being one base from a much bigger clone, this may be a read error. J is TRBJ1-1 and V is TRBV29-1, with unresolved D. Trimming shortened V by 8 bases and J by 0 bases, and 13 bases separated the two germline ends. Per the germline V gene, CDR1 is SQVTM and CDR2 is ANQGSEA. The length of the CDR3 is 13 residues. CDR3 sequence: CSFYEHMNTEAFF. The DNA of the CDR3 is TGCAGCTTTTACGAACACATGAACACTGAAGCTTTCTTT.

The chain links TRBV6-1 to TRBJ2-1, with TRBD1 as a possible D gene (7 bases). The V end was cut by 5 bases, the J end by 5 bases, with 16 bases between. This CDR3 comprises 15 residues. Looked up from germline, CDR1 is MNHNS and CDR2 is SASEGT. CDR3 residues: CASSRGDSIDNEQFF. The DNA for the CDR3 is TGTGCCAGCAGTCGCGGGGACAGCATTGACAATGAGCAGTTCTTC.

With respect to this clonotype: This may arise from a read error, as a much more abundant clone is one base away. The chain combines TRBV12-3 or TRBV12-4 with TRBJ1-5, with D possibly being TRBD1 (5 bases). V lost 5 bases, J lost 8 bases, and 25 bases lay in between. CDR3 length: 17 amino acids. CDR3 nucleotide sequence: TGTGCCAGCAGTCATGGGGGAAACCAGGTATGGAATAAGCCCCAGCATTTT. It yields the protein CASSHGGNQVWNKPQHF.

This clonotype was recorded many times. The chain combines TRBV4-1 with TRBJ2-1, with TRBD2 as a possible D gene (7 bases). V was pared by 2 bases and J by 9 bases, with 17 bases between. The CDR3 loop spans 15 amino acids. From germline, CDR1 is MGHRA and CDR2 YSYEKL. CDR3 residues: CASSQFLRGAVEQFF. CDR3 DNA sequence: TGCGCCAGCAGCCAATTCCTCCGGGGGGCGGTTGAGCAGTTCTTC.

On this clonotype itself: This could be a read error, since a much larger clone is one nucleotide away. The chain joins TRBV20-1 to TRBJ2-1; D might be TRBD2 (5 bases). The CDR3 extends over 11 amino acids. With 7 bases removed from V and 9 bases from J, the gap between germline ends came to 13 bases. Germline V CDR1 and CDR2: DFQATT, SNEGSKA (reference sequence). CDR3 bases: TGCAGTGTCTGGGGAGCCGGTGAGCAGTTCTTC. Translation gives CSVWGAGEQFF.

There are many counts of this clonotype. This sequence joins TRBV28 and TRBJ1-3; 7 nucleotides align to TRBD1. CDR3 length: 16 residues. Per the germline V gene, CDR1 is MDHEN and CDR2 is SYDVKM. Losses at the gene ends were 5 bases for V and 3 bases for J; bases not matched to a gene: 10. CDR3 sequence reads: CASSLQGGAGGNTIYF. The DNA for the CDR3 is TGTGCCAGCAGTCTTCAAGGGGGCGCGGGTGGAAACACCATATATTTT.

A remark on this clonotype: A much larger clone lies a single base off, so this may be a read error. As the CDR3 is not closed by the conserved phenylalanine or tryptophan, this likely results from a read error. This chain links TRBV28 with TRBJ2-1, with TRBD1 identical over 8 bases. CDR1 and CDR2 (germline): MDHEN, SYDVKM. The CDR3 contains 14 residues. The J segment lost 7 bases and the V segment lost 6 bases, leaving 8 bases of the junction unmatched. CDR3 nucleotide sequence: TGTGCCAGCAGAGGACAGGGTTGGTTGAATGAGCAGTTCCTC. This gives the protein CASRGQGWLNEQFL.